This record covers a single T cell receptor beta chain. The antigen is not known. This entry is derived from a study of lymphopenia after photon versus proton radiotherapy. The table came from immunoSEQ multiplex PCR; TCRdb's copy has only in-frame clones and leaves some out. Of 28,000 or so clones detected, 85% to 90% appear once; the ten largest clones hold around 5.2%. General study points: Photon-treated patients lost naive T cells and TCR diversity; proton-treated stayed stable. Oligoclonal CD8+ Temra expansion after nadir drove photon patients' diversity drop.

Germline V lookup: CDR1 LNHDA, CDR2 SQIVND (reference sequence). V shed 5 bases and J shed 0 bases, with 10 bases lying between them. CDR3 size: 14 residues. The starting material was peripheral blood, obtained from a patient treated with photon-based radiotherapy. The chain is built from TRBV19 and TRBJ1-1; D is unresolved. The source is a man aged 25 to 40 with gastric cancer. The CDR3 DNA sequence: TGTGCCAGTAGTCAGCGGAGGTTGAACACTGAAGCTTTCTTT. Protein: CASSQRRLNTEAFF.